The 21 T cell receptor beta chains below all came from one sample that was sequenced in a study of blood T cell repertoires in COVID-19. TCRdb's table, derived via immunoSEQ multiplex PCR, lists solely in-frame clones and lacks some. The table lists hundreds of thousands of clones, about 87% of them singletons, with roughly 6% in the top ten. Sequencing used peripheral blood. All receptors come from a woman in her 30s with COVID-19, enrolled during active disease.

This chain links TRBV7-8 with TRBJ2-7, with 11 positions matching TRBD1. With V trimmed by 1 base and J by 5 bases, 10 bases remained unmatched. CDR1 and CDR2 (germline): SGHVS, FQNEAQ. The CDR3 is 17 residues long. The CDR3 DNA reads TGTGCCAGCAGCTTAGGGCGTGGACAGGGGGCGTTAAACGAGCAGTACTTC. Protein: CASSLGRGQGALNEQYF.

This clone was counted once. This chain's CDR3 is CASSTGGFYGYTF. CDR3 coding DNA: TGTGCCAGCAGTACCGGGGGTTTCTATGGCTACACCTTC. The chain combines TRBV6-5 with TRBJ1-2, with D perhaps matching TRBD1 (5 bases). The CDR3 runs to 13 residues. The germline V and J ends were trimmed by 5 bases and 4 bases, with 11 bases remaining between them. Germline CDR1 and CDR2: MNHEY and SVGAGI.

This chain connects TRBV7-8 to TRBJ2-7, with D uncertain. This CDR3 is 13 amino acids long. CDR1 and CDR2 from the germline V gene are SGHVS and FQNEAQ. V was clipped by 1 base and J by 5 bases, with 9 bases between them. CDR3 region: CASSLDRLDEQYV. The CDR3 DNA reads as TGTGCCAGCAGCTTAGACAGATTAGACGAGCAGTACGTC.

A single count supports this clone. V and J are TRBV6-5 and TRBJ2-7; TRBD2 matches 9 bases. After removal of 6 bases from V and 5 bases from J, the junction contained 11 bases not matched to a gene. The CDR3 has 15 residues. CDR1 is MNHEY, CDR2 SVGAGI, per germline. The CDR3 region is CASSLLSGGVHEQYF. CDR3 sequence (DNA): TGTGCCAGCAGCCTCCTTAGCGGGGGTGTCCACGAGCAGTACTTC.

The chain joins TRBV28 to TRBJ2-1, with D possibly TRBD2 on 6 matching bases. This CDR3 region has 14 residues. V was shortened by 5 bases and J by 5 bases, with 13 bases between the two germline ends. Per germline, CDR1 MDHEN and CDR2 SYDVKM. CDR3 loop: CASSGTPENNEQFF. The CDR3 nucleotides read TGTGCCAGCAGTGGGACTCCCGAAAACAATGAGCAGTTCTTC. The full variable domain, with the rest looked up from reference TRBV28 and TRBJ2-1, is DVKVTQSSRYLVKRTGEKVFLECVQDMDHENMFWYRQDPGLGLRLIYFSYDVKMKEKGDIPEGYSVSREKKERFSLILESASTNQTSMYLCASSGTPENNEQFFGPGTRLTVL.

The V call is TRBV4-1, the J call TRBJ1-1, with a possible D match to TRBD1 (5 bases). This CDR3 is 14 amino acids long. Between the trimmed V and J ends, which lost 0 bases and 3 bases, there was a span of 8 bases. From germline, CDR1 is MGHRA and CDR2 YSYEKL. This CDR3 reads CASSQDFRDTEAFF. The CDR3 bases are TGCGCCAGCAGCCAAGATTTCAGGGACACTGAAGCTTTCTTT.

Concerning this clone: An end of the junction does not agree with germline; a read error may underlie this. The chain's CDR3 is CASTYGGGEYGYTF. The CDR3 DNA sequence: TGTGCCAGCACTTACGGAGGGGGCGAATATGGCTACACCTTC. J is TRBJ1-2 and V is TRBV6-2 or TRBV6-3; 7 bases line up with TRBD1. Per the germline V gene, CDR1 is MNHEY and CDR2 is SVGEGT. CDR3 length: 14 residues.

The chain recombines TRBV7-2 with TRBJ2-3; the match to TRBD2 covers 7 bases. J lost 1 base, V lost 10 bases, and 8 bases had no gene match. The CDR3 runs 14 residues. Germline CDR1 SGHTA, CDR2 FQGNSA. CDR3 bases: TGTGCCACCAGTTTCCTAGCGGGCACAGATACGCAGTATTTT. The encoded protein is CATSFLAGTDTQYF.

The chain recombines TRBV7-6 with TRBJ2-2, with 9 bases lining up with TRBD2. CDR3 length: 17 amino acids. The germline V gene has CDR1 SGHVS and CDR2 FNYEAQ. With V trimmed by 2 bases and J by 0 bases, 4 bases remained unmatched. CDR3: CASSLPAGGANTGELFF. The CDR3, as DNA: TGTGCCAGCAGCTTACCGGCGGGGGGGGCGAACACCGGGGAGCTGTTTTTT.

The chain combines TRBV6-6 with TRBJ2-2, with 7 nucleotides matching TRBD1. This CDR3 contains 18 residues. The V segment lost 5 bases and the J segment 6 bases; nucleotides outside the gene matches: 18. Germline CDR1 reads MNHNY; CDR2 reads SVGAGI (reference sequence). CDR3 bases: TGTGCCAGCAGTCCCCCGGTCGGCGGCCAGGGGGTTGCCGGGGAGCTGTTTTTT. Translated, it gives CASSPPVGGQGVAGELFF.

The chain couples TRBV28 to TRBJ2-7; 8 bases match TRBD2. The junction had 15 bases not matched to a gene; V was cut back by 7 bases and J by 4 bases. The CDR3 runs to 16 residues. Germline V lookup: CDR1 MDHEN, CDR2 SYDVKM. CDR3 amino acids: CASNSVGGASPYEQYF. Here the CDR3 DNA reads TGTGCCAGCAATTCGGTCGGGGGGGCCTCTCCTTACGAGCAGTACTTC.

The chain is built from TRBV2 and TRBJ1-1, with TRBD1 matching 9 bases. This CDR3 region has 14 residues. The junction had 8 bases not matched to a gene; V was cut back by 8 bases and J by 4 bases. Per germline, CDR1 SNHLY and CDR2 FYNNEI. The CDR3 DNA reads as TGTGCCAGCGGACGACAGGGGGTGGGCACTGAAGCTTTCTTT. Translated: CASGRQGVGTEAFF.

In this sample, this clone turned up once. This chain joins TRBV7-6 and TRBJ2-1; 12 nucleotides agree with TRBD2. Germline lookup yields CDR1 SGHVS and CDR2 FNYEAQ. CDR3 length: 15 amino acids. J lost 4 bases, V lost 5 bases, and 3 bases had no gene match. CDR3: CASSRLAGAYNEQFF. The CDR3, as DNA: TGTGCCAGCAGCCGACTAGCGGGAGCTTACAATGAGCAGTTCTTC.

The chain joins TRBV9 to TRBJ2-1, with a weak D call TRBD2 (5 bases). Looked up from germline, CDR1 is SGDLS and CDR2 is YYNGEE. The CDR3 runs 15 residues. Deletions cut 0 bases from V and 9 bases from J, with 16 bases between. The CDR3 DNA reads as TGTGCCAGCAGCGTAGCCGGTCCGGGATTAGGTGAGCAGTTCTTC. It encodes CASSVAGPGLGEQFF.

The gene calls are TRBV13 and TRBJ2-7, with D unclear. Germline V gene sequence: CDR1 PRHDT, CDR2 FYEKMQ (reference sequence). The V end lost 5 bases, the J end lost 0 bases, and 5 bases lay between the germline ends. The CDR3 totals 12 residues. DNA of the CDR3: TGTGCCAGCAGCCTGAGCTCCTACGAGCAGTACTTC. This encodes CASSLSSYEQYF.

This sequence joins TRBV19 and TRBJ2-1; 10 nucleotides align to TRBD2. Losses at the gene ends were 6 bases for V and 6 bases for J; bases not matched to a gene: 5. The CDR3 spans 14 residues. CDR1 and CDR2 (germline): LNHDA, SQIVND (reference sequence). DNA of the CDR3: TGTGCCAGTAGAGCTAGCGGGGGACTCAATGAGCAGTTCTTC. Translation: CASRASGGLNEQFF.

This chain uses TRBV7-2 with TRBJ1-1; D is possibly TRBD1 (6 bases). From germline, CDR1 is SGHTA and CDR2 FQGNSA. V lost 7 bases and J lost 5, with 23 bases in between. CDR3 size: 16 residues. The CDR3 DNA follows: TGTGCCAGCATCGAAAGGGGGGGCAGGGGAGGTACTGAAGCTTTCTTT. It is translated as CASIERGGRGGTEAFF.

The chain combines TRBV21-1 with TRBJ2-5; the listed D gene, TRBD2, was not tested against the DNA. TRBV21-1 is noted as a pseudogene. This CDR3 comprises 15 residues. The CDR3 DNA sequence: TGTGCCAGCAGCAAGGGGACTAGCGTAGGTGAGACCCAGTACTTC. Encoded protein: CASSKGTSVGETQYF.

The chain employs TRBV9 and TRBJ1-1, with 9 positions matching TRBD1. In germline, CDR1 is SGDLS, CDR2 YYNGEE. Trimming cost V 0 bases and J 4 bases; bases outside gene matches: 1. The CDR3 totals 14 residues. The CDR3 loop reads CASSVGDRVTEAFF. The CDR3, as DNA: TGTGCCAGCAGCGTAGGGGACAGGGTCACTGAAGCTTTCTTT.

V gene TRBV11-2 combines with J gene TRBJ2-1; 7 nucleotides agree with TRBD2. The germline CDR1 and CDR2 sequences are SGHAT and FQNNGV. V dropped 5 bases and J dropped 5; count of bases not matched to a gene: 9. The CDR3 has 15 amino acids. The CDR3 nucleotides read TGTGCCAGCAGCACGCGACTAGCAGTCCACAATGAGCAGTTCTTC. This gives the protein CASSTRLAVHNEQFF. The whole variable domain, remainder taken from reference TRBV11-2 and TRBJ2-1, is EAGVAQSPRYKIIEKRQSVAFWCNPISGHATLYWYQQILGQGPKLLIQFQNNGVVDDSQLPKDRFSAERLKGVDSTLKIQPAKLEDSAVYLCASSTRLAVHNEQFFGPGTRLTVL.

The V gene is TRBV5-6, the J gene TRBJ2-2; 9 bases line up with TRBD2. Unmatched junction bases numbered 20, after V lost 4 bases and J lost 7 bases. The CDR3 spans 19 residues. CDR1 and CDR2 from the germline V gene are SGHDT and YYEEEE. This CDR3 reads CASSRGHRGRALEGGELFF. In nucleotides, the CDR3 is TGTGCCAGCAGCCGAGGTCATCGCGGGAGGGCCTTGGAGGGCGGGGAGCTGTTTTTT.